Sequencing of this T cell receptor (beta chain) was carried out in a study of blood T cell repertoires in COVID-19. J lost 5 bases, V lost 2 bases, and 3 bases had no gene match. CDR1 is PRHDT, CDR2 FYEKMQ, per germline (reference sequence). The CDR3 is 15 residues long. In the original processing: How many nucleated cells were present was estimated from reference gene primer amplification. Only in-frame clones appear in the TCRdb table, and some are missing; sequencing was by immunoSEQ multiplex PCR. For V, J and clone size, that table is used; D and trimming come from the DNA. This sample yields hundreds of thousands of clones, of which around 90% are seen a single time; roughly 1.3% belongs to the top ten. This clone was observed a single time.

V gene TRBV13 combines with J gene TRBJ2-1; TRBD1 agrees at 10 bases. Sequencing was performed on peripheral blood. This clonotype was sampled from a man aged 65 to 79 with acute or convalescent COVID-19. CDR3 bases: TGTGCCAGCAGCTTATGGGGACAGGGGAACAATGAGCAGTTCTTC. Translating gives CASSLWGQGNNEQFF.